The 15 T cell receptor beta chains presented below share a single source sample, sequenced in a study of cytomegalovirus exposure and HLA in healthy donors. Measured with immunoSEQ multiplex PCR; TCRdb has only the in-frame clones, and not every one. The sample shows over 100,000 clones, about 88% of them seen only once. The sample consisted of PBMCs. The receptors derive from a woman aged 18-30 years in good health and CMV-seronegative.

V and J are TRBV5-8 and TRBJ2-2; a possible D gene is TRBD1 (5 bases). This CDR3 spans 16 amino acids. Germline V gene sequence: CDR1 SGHTS, CDR2 YDEGEE. V lost 7 bases and J lost 0, with 16 bases in between. CDR3: CASPRRQGPNTGELFF. Here the CDR3 DNA reads TGTGCCAGCCCACGCCGCCAGGGCCCGAACACCGGGGAGCTGTTTTTT. Full variable domain (missing parts from reference TRBV5-8 and TRBJ2-2): EAGVTQSPTHLIKTRGQQATLRCSPISGHTSVYWYQQALGLGLQFLLWYDEGEERNRGNFPPRFSGRQFPNYSSELNVNALELEDSALYLCASPRRQGPNTGELFFGEGSRLTVL.

The genes are TRBV12-5 and TRBJ2-7, with D perhaps TRBD1 (5 bases). V was clipped by 0 bases and J by 0 bases, with 12 bases between them. The CDR3 consists of 16 residues. Germline loops: CDR1 LGHNT, CDR2 FRNRAP. The CDR3 reads CASGLVLHRHSYEQYF. DNA for the CDR3: TGTGCTAGTGGTTTGGTACTTCACAGGCACTCCTACGAGCAGTACTTC.

The chain is built from TRBV9 and TRBJ1-1; possibly TRBD1 for D (5 bases). Germline assignment: CDR1 SGDLS and CDR2 YYNGEE. V was clipped by 4 bases and J by 4 bases, with 14 bases between them. This CDR3 has 14 amino acids. The CDR3 DNA reads as TGTGCCAGCAGCCTTCAAACGGGGGGCACTGAAGCTTTCTTT. As protein: CASSLQTGGTEAFF.

This clone was found a few times. The V call is TRBV6-1, the J call TRBJ1-1, with D unclear. The germline V gene has CDR1 MNHNS and CDR2 SASEGT. V was clipped by 6 bases and J by 3 bases, with 20 bases between them. The CDR3 sequence is 16 residues long. CDR3: CASRERLGFGDTEAFF. The CDR3 DNA reads TGTGCCAGCAGAGAAAGACTAGGTTTCGGGGACACTGAAGCTTTCTTT.

The table lists this clone with many counts. The chain employs TRBV11-2 and TRBJ1-5; no clear D. The CDR3 consists of 14 residues. V dropped 3 bases and J dropped 7 bases, with 13 bases sitting between them. Germline loops: CDR1 SGHAT, CDR2 FQNNGV. The CDR3 spells CASSFGSPGQPQHF. The CDR3 DNA reads as TGTGCCAGCAGCTTCGGTTCTCCGGGACAGCCCCAGCATTTT.

This clone was observed a few times. This chain joins TRBV2 and TRBJ2-5, with 13 nucleotides matching TRBD2. The CDR3 has 16 residues. Germline V gene data show CDR1 as SNHLY and CDR2 as FYNNEI. Losses at the gene ends were 5 bases for V and 1 base for J; bases not matched to a gene: 4. CDR3 DNA sequence: TGTGCCAGCAGTCCATGGACTAGCGGGGGCCAAGAGACCCAGTACTTC. Translated, it gives CASSPWTSGGQETQYF.

The V call is TRBV7-9, the J call TRBJ2-5; possibly TRBD1 for D (6 bases). V dropped 4 bases and J dropped 5 bases, with 17 bases sitting between them. This CDR3 comprises 15 residues. Germline V gives CDR1 SEHNR, CDR2 FQNEAQ (reference sequence). The CDR3 coding sequence is TGTGCCAGCAGCTCAGGGGACCTCCCGGGGGAGACCCAGTACTTC. Translation gives CASSSGDLPGETQYF.

V is TRBV15 and J is TRBJ2-2, with a tentative D call TRBD1 (6 bases). Per germline, CDR1 LNHNV and CDR2 YYDKDF (reference sequence). V lost 0 bases, J lost 1 base, and 21 bases lay in between. The CDR3 has 20 amino acids. CDR3 nucleotide sequence: TGTGCCACCAGCAGAGATCGGGTCTTCGGTAGGACAGAGAACACCGGGGAGCTGTTTTTT. It specifies CATSRDRVFGRTENTGELFF.

This chain uses TRBV14 with TRBJ1-5; D might be TRBD1 (5 bases). CDR1 and CDR2 (germline): SGHDN, FVKESK. V was cut by 4 bases and J by 5 bases, with 12 bases left in between. This CDR3 is 14 amino acids long. The CDR3 DNA sequence: TGTGCCAGCAGCCCCCCAGGGTCTGATCAGCCCCAGCATTTT. It is translated as CASSPPGSDQPQHF.

This rearrangement joins TRBV18 to TRBJ2-2; TRBD1 matches at 10 bases. The junction had 5 bases not matched to a gene; V was cut back by 0 bases and J by 4 bases. This CDR3 is 17 amino acids long. Germline assignment: CDR1 KGHSH and CDR2 LQKENI. In nucleotides, the CDR3 is TGTGCCAGCTCACCACCGATGGGACAGGGGCCCACCGGGGAGCTGTTTTTT. Protein: CASSPPMGQGPTGELFF.

The chain recombines TRBV2 with TRBJ1-2; D call uncertain. CDR1 is SNHLY and CDR2 is FYNNEI in the germline V gene. The V end was cut by 8 bases, the J end by 2 bases, with 9 bases between. This CDR3 region has 12 residues. DNA for the CDR3: TGTGCCAGCTTCGGCAGGAACTATGGCTACACCTTC. This sequence encodes CASFGRNYGYTF.

The J gene is TRBJ1-6, the V gene TRBV5-1; 9 nucleotides align to TRBD1. The CDR3 spans 15 residues. The V and J ends lost 0 bases and 10 bases, in that order; junction bases with no gene match: 5. CDR1 and CDR2 from the germline V gene are SGHRS and YFSETQ. The CDR3 loop reads CASSLAGTGQSPLHF. The CDR3 nucleotides read TGCGCCAGCAGCTTGGCCGGGACAGGGCAATCACCCCTCCACTTT.

This sequence joins TRBV5-8 and TRBJ1-1; tentative D call: TRBD1 (5 bases). This CDR3 contains 14 residues. Germline lookup yields CDR1 SGHTS and CDR2 YDEGEE. Deletions cut 1 base from V and 10 bases from J, with 17 bases between. Here the CDR3 reads CASSLLTAAFGAFF. CDR3 coding DNA: TGTGCCAGCAGCTTGCTGACAGCCGCGTTTGGAGCTTTCTTT. Full variable domain (missing parts from reference TRBV5-8 and TRBJ1-1): EAGVTQSPTHLIKTRGQQATLRCSPISGHTSVYWYQQALGLGLQFLLWYDEGEERNRGNFPPRFSGRQFPNYSSELNVNALELEDSALYLCASSLLTAAFGAFFGQGTRLTVV.

V is TRBV7-3 and J is TRBJ2-3, with 8 nucleotides matching TRBD1. V gave up 5 bases and J gave up 4 bases; unmatched junction bases: 20. CDR1 and CDR2 (germline): SGHTA, FQGTGA. The CDR3 runs to 19 residues. The CDR3 sequence is CASSLLGTQGAGGADTQYF. The CDR3 nucleotides read TGTGCCAGCAGCCTCCTAGGGACCCAAGGTGCAGGGGGCGCAGATACGCAGTATTTT.

This clone was observed a few times. V and J are TRBV2 and TRBJ1-5; tentative D call: TRBD1 (6 bases). Trimming removed 5 bases from V and 14 bases from J, with 10 bases in between. CDR1 SNHLY and CDR2 FYNNEI come from the germline V gene. This CDR3 region has 10 residues. CDR3 DNA sequence: TGTGCCAGCAGTCAGGGGCGAGAGCATTTT. Protein product: CASSQGREHF.